This T cell receptor beta chain was captured in a study of cytomegalovirus exposure and HLA in healthy donors. Study conclusions and caveats: With later analysis, a missense DCLRE1C variant became linked to TCR beta V- and J-gene trimming. Several of the most significant clusters appeared, in a later analysis, to be linked to common viral pathogens. Sequencing likely caused a cluster of highly shared sequence variants. Because they were indistinguishable, some V segments, including TRBV6-2 and TRBV6-3, were excluded.

V shed 4 bases and J 3 bases; nucleotides not matched to a gene: 7. This CDR3 spans 15 amino acids. Germline CDR1 and CDR2: SGDLS and YYNGEE. Comments on this clone: Its specificity is unknown.

PCR used 60 Vbeta primers and 13 Jbeta primers. Repertoires were generated with immunoSEQ multiplex PCR, while TCRdb's copy carries only in-frame clones and drops some. This table holds some 200,000 clones, 65% to 85% found once. The material sequenced was PBMCs. V usage is TRBV9 and J usage is TRBJ2-1; 7 bases agree with TRBD2. This TCR was sampled from a boy aged 2 to 10 in good health and CMV-seronegative. The CDR3 DNA reads TGTGCCAGCAGCCCCCGGGCTAGCGGCTACAATGAGCAGTTCTTC. Encoded protein: CASSPRASGYNEQFF.